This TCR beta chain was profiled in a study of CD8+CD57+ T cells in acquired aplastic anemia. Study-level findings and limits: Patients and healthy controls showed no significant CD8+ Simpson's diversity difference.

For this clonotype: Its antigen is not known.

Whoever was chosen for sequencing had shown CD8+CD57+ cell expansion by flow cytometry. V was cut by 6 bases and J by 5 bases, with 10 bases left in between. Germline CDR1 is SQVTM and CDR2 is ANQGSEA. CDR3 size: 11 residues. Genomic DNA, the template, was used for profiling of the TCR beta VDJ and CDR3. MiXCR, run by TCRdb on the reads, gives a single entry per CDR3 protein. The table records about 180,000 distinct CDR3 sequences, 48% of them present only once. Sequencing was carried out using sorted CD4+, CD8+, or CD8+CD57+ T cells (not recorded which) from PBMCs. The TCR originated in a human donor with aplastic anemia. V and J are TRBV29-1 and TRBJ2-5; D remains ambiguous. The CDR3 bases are TGCAGCGTCGTACAGAAGGAGACCCAGTACTTC. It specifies CSVVQKETQYF.